The 23 T cell receptor beta chains below all came from one sample that was sequenced in a study of shared clonotypes between healthy human individuals. Naive CD8 cells lacked CD45RO and underwent positive selection for CCR7, leaving out terminally differentiated effector memory CD45RA+ cells. Some clones are missing from TCRdb's copy, which holds only in-frame ones; the method was immunoSEQ multiplex PCR. In the table there are about 2.1 million clones, roughly 95% of which are singletons. The sequenced sample consisted of naive CD8+ T cells from PBMCs. The receptors originated from a man between 18 and 29 years old in good health. Some clones in this sample may be carry-over from other donors' samples.

The gene calls are TRBV7-9 and TRBJ1-2; D is unclear. In germline, CDR1 is SEHNR, CDR2 FQNEAQ (reference sequence). V was clipped by 3 bases and J by 2 bases, with 7 bases between them. The CDR3 consists of 13 residues. The CDR3 is CASSFGVNYGYTF. Written as DNA, the CDR3 is TGTGCCAGCAGCTTCGGGGTCAACTATGGCTACACCTTC.

This clone was seen just once. V gene TRBV5-1 combines with J gene TRBJ2-1; 12 bases are a match to TRBD2. The CDR3 spans 16 residues. In germline, CDR1 is SGHRS, CDR2 YFSETQ. V gave up 0 bases and J gave up 8 bases; unmatched junction bases: 6. For the CDR3, the DNA is TGCGCCAGCAGCTTGGCCATGGCTAGCGGGAGGGATGAGCAGTTCTTC. Translation: CASSLAMASGRDEQFF.

The V call is TRBV7-9, the J call TRBJ2-7, with a possible D match to TRBD2 (6 bases). V lost 8 bases and J lost 7, with 15 bases in between. The CDR3 extends over 12 amino acids. Per germline, CDR1 SEHNR and CDR2 FQNEAQ (reference sequence). The CDR3 loop reads CASSGLAGEQYF. The DNA for the CDR3 is TGTGCCAGCTCGGGACTGGCTGGGGAGCAGTACTTC.

The genes are TRBV9 and TRBJ2-1; 7 bases line up with TRBD2. Germline V gene lookup returns CDR1 SGDLS and CDR2 YYNGEE. This CDR3 region has 15 residues. V was pared by 0 bases and J by 3 bases, with 3 bases of the junction left unmatched. CDR3 loop: CASSVAGGHYNEQFF. DNA for the CDR3: TGTGCCAGCAGCGTAGCGGGAGGCCACTACAATGAGCAGTTCTTC.

The chain employs TRBV7-9 and TRBJ2-7, with D unresolved. Germline assignment: CDR1 SEHNR and CDR2 FQNEAQ (reference sequence). V lost 0 bases, J lost 4 bases, and 7 bases lay in between. This CDR3 is 13 amino acids long. CDR3 in amino acids: CASSLAEFYEQYF. As DNA, the CDR3 is TGTGCCAGCAGCTTAGCGGAGTTTTACGAGCAGTACTTC.

The rearrangement links TRBV6-6 to TRBJ1-2, with D unresolved. Germline V gene sequence: CDR1 MNHNY, CDR2 SVGAGI (reference sequence). The CDR3 covers 13 residues. V was clipped by 0 bases and J by 1 base, with 3 bases between them. The CDR3 DNA follows: TGTGCCAGCAGTTACTCCATTAACTATGGCTACACCTTC. Amino acids: CASSYSINYGYTF.

This clone was picked up a small number of times. Other DNA sequences in the sample encode the same CDR3. This chain links TRBV13 with TRBJ2-1; no clear D gene. Germline CDR1 and CDR2: PRHDT and FYEKMQ (reference sequence). The CDR3 extends over 13 amino acids. V was shortened by 4 bases and J by 0 bases, with 4 bases between the two germline ends. CDR3 sequence (DNA): TGTGCCAGCAGCTCCGGCTCCTACAATGAGCAGTTCTTC. Protein sequence: CASSSGSYNEQFF.

The rearrangement uses TRBV15 and TRBJ2-3, with D uncertain. The germline gives CDR1 LNHNV, CDR2 YYDKDF (reference sequence). V was cut by 0 bases and J by 3 bases, with 13 bases left in between. The CDR3 is 16 residues long. CDR3 DNA sequence: TGTGCCACCAGCAGAGATCTACGGATTTGGACAGATACGCAGTATTTT. Its protein product is CATSRDLRIWTDTQYF.

The V and J genes are TRBV9 and TRBJ2-5, with 9 bases identical to TRBD2. Germline V gives CDR1 SGDLS, CDR2 YYNGEE. The CDR3 is made up of 15 amino acids. With V trimmed by 0 bases and J by 2 bases, 2 bases remained unmatched. The CDR3 DNA sequence: TGTGCCAGCAGCGTAGCTACTAGCGGGCAAGAGACCCAGTACTTC. Its protein product is CASSVATSGQETQYF.

This clone was detected once. The chain recombines TRBV28 with TRBJ1-5, with D maybe TRBD1 (5 bases). V was cut by 5 bases and J by 0 bases, with 8 bases left in between. Looked up from germline, CDR1 is MDHEN and CDR2 is SYDVKM. The CDR3 contains 14 residues. The CDR3 nucleotides read TGTGCCAGCAGTAGGGACTATAGCAATCAGCCCCAGCATTTT. Encoded protein: CASSRDYSNQPQHF.

V and J are TRBV7-9 and TRBJ1-2; D is uncertain. The CDR3 covers 12 residues. CDR1 and CDR2 (germline): SEHNR, FQNEAQ (reference sequence). The V end lost 1 base, the J end lost 8 bases, and 8 bases lay between the germline ends. CDR3 sequence (DNA): TGTGCCAGCAGCTTAGACACGTACGGCTACACCTTC. Its translation is CASSLDTYGYTF. Full variable domain (remainder filled in from reference TRBV7-9 and TRBJ1-2): DTGVSQNPRHKITKRGQNVTFRCDPISEHNRLYWYRQTLGQGPEFLTYFQNEAQLEKSRLLSDRFSAERPKGSFSTLEIQRTEQGDSAMYLCASSLDTYGYTFGSGTRLTVV.

This clone was found once. The chain uses TRBV5-4 and TRBJ2-1; D gene unclear. V was cut by 0 bases and J by 5 bases, with 6 bases left in between. CDR3 length: 13 amino acids. The germline CDR1 and CDR2 sequences are SGHNT and YYREEE (reference sequence). Written as DNA, the CDR3 is TGTGCCAGCAGCTTGGCCGATCACAATGAGCAGTTCTTC. It codes for CASSLADHNEQFF. The full variable domain, its missing parts supplied by reference TRBV5-4 and TRBJ2-1, is ETGVTQSPTHLIKTRGQQVTLRCSSQSGHNTVSWYQQALGQGPQFIFQYYREEENGRGNFPPRFSGLQFPNYSSELNVNALELDDSALYLCASSLADHNEQFFGPGTRLTVL.

This chain connects TRBV28 to TRBJ2-7; TRBD1 is a possible D gene (6 bases). CDR3 size: 12 residues. V shed 3 bases and J shed 6 bases, with 9 bases lying between them. Per the germline V gene, CDR1 is MDHEN and CDR2 is SYDVKM. The CDR3 DNA is TGTGCCAGCAGTTTTAGAGGGGGCGAGCAGTACTTC. Protein product: CASSFRGGEQYF.

This chain connects TRBV9 to TRBJ1-1; TRBD1 matches at 10 bases. V dropped 1 base and J dropped 3; count of bases not matched to a gene: 3. CDR1 and CDR2 (germline): SGDLS, YYNGEE. The CDR3 runs to 15 residues. The CDR3 sequence: CASSVSGTGDTEAFF. In DNA, the CDR3 is TGTGCCAGCAGCGTATCCGGGACAGGGGACACTGAAGCTTTCTTT. Supplemented by reference TRBV9 and TRBJ1-1, the full variable domain reads DSGVTQTPKHLITATGQRVTLRCSPRSGDLSVYWYQQSLDQGLQFLIQYYNGEERAKGNILERFSAQQFPDLHSELNLSSLELGDSALYFCASSVSGTGDTEAFFGQGTRLTVV.

This clone occurred once. This chain links TRBV9 with TRBJ2-7; 10 positions agree with TRBD2. With V trimmed by 4 bases and J by 4 bases, 8 bases remained unmatched. The germline CDR1 and CDR2 sequences are SGDLS and YYNGEE. This CDR3 comprises 15 residues. This CDR3 is CASSPDLAGVYEQYF. The CDR3, as DNA: TGTGCCAGCAGCCCCGACCTAGCGGGAGTTTACGAGCAGTACTTC.

V is TRBV29-1 and J is TRBJ2-7; 8 bases align to TRBD2. The J segment lost 0 bases and the V segment lost 7 bases, leaving 5 bases of the junction unmatched. CDR3 length: 13 amino acids. Germline loops: CDR1 SQVTM, CDR2 ANQGSEA. CDR3 coding DNA: TGCAGCGGCACTAGCGGATCCTCCTACGAGCAGTACTTC. Translating gives CSGTSGSSYEQYF.

V is TRBV29-1 and J is TRBJ1-1; D is ambiguous. The CDR3 runs to 13 residues. Trimming removed 6 bases from V and 7 bases from J, with 18 bases in between. Germline loops: CDR1 SQVTM, CDR2 ANQGSEA. The CDR3 bases are TGCAGCGTCGCCCTACGTGAAGGCCTTGAAGCTTTCTTT. This gives the protein CSVALREGLEAFF.

This chain uses TRBV4-2 with TRBJ1-5; tentatively, D is TRBD1 (5 bases). V dropped 4 bases and J dropped 6 bases, with 19 bases sitting between them. CDR1 is LGHNA, CDR2 YNFKEQ, per germline. The CDR3 has 16 amino acids. For the CDR3, the DNA is TGTGCCAGCAGCCGCCCCCTGGGGGGGAGCCGTCAGCCCCAGCATTTT. It yields the protein CASSRPLGGSRQPQHF.

The rearrangement joins TRBV7-6 to TRBJ2-2; D gene ambiguous. The CDR3 runs 12 residues. The V and J ends lost 2 bases and 4 bases respectively, with 2 bases between them. CDR1 and CDR2 from the germline V gene are SGHVS and FNYEAQ. CDR3: CASSLTTGELFF. CDR3 nucleotides: TGTGCCAGCAGCTTAACCACCGGGGAGCTGTTTTTT.

The chain is built from TRBV19 and TRBJ2-1; D call uncertain. The V end was cut by 3 bases, the J end by 10 bases, with 13 bases between. The germline V gene has CDR1 LNHDA and CDR2 SQIVND (reference sequence). This CDR3 has 13 residues. The DNA for the CDR3 is TGTGCCAGTAGTATGGGCGGTGTTGGGGAGCAGTTCTTC. This translates into CASSMGGVGEQFF.

CDR3 protein: CASSMGAEQETQYF. CDR3 nucleotide sequence: TGTGCCAGTAGTATGGGAGCGGAGCAAGAGACCCAGTACTTC. The chain uses TRBV19 and TRBJ2-5, with D possibly TRBD2 on 5 matching bases. The CDR3 loop spans 14 amino acids. V lost 3 bases to trimming and J lost 2 bases, with 10 bases between them. Germline CDR1 and CDR2: LNHDA and SQIVND (reference sequence).

In this sample, this clone turned up a few times. The chain uses TRBV29-1 and TRBJ1-2; D is unclear. CDR1 and CDR2 from the germline V gene are SQVTM and ANQGSEA. V was trimmed by 6 bases and J by 4 bases, leaving 9 bases between them. The CDR3 has 11 residues. CDR3 region: CSVTAVYGYTF. The DNA for the CDR3 is TGCAGCGTGACGGCAGTCTATGGCTACACCTTC. Combining the CDR3 with reference TRBV29-1 and TRBJ1-2 gives the whole variable domain SAVISQKPSRDICQRGTSLTIQCQVDSQVTMMFWYRQQPGQSLTLIATANQGSEATYESGFVIDKFPISRPNLTFSTLTVSNMSPEDSSIYLCSVTAVYGYTFGSGTRLTVV.

The chain is built from TRBV27 and TRBJ2-1; no clear D gene. The germline CDR1 and CDR2 sequences are MNHEY and SMNVEV (reference sequence). V was cut by 6 bases and J by 3 bases, with 12 bases left in between. The CDR3 covers 14 residues. CDR3 in DNA: TGTGCCAGCAGCTCTACAAGAAGCTACAATGAGCAGTTCTTC. As protein: CASSSTRSYNEQFF.